These T cell receptor beta chains were read from a single sample in a study of Tregs in tolerant kidney transplant recipients. Only in-frame clones appear in the TCRdb table, and some are missing; sequencing was by immunoSEQ multiplex PCR. This repertoire shows 100,000 to 120,000 clones, around 87% found once; its top ten account for 0.34%. Source: CD4+ T cells from blood, taken before the transplant. The receptor set was obtained from a human donor who received a combined kidney and bone marrow transplant. The CDR3 runs from the conserved cysteine through the conserved F or W.

CDR3 protein: CAWSLAPGSNEQFF; V gene: TRBV30
CDR3 protein: CASSVDRGGRETQYF; V gene: TRBV9
CDR3 protein: CASNVPGQGHEQYF; V gene: TRBV6-1
CDR3 protein: CASSLSDTRAAEAFF; V gene: TRBV4-1
CDR3 protein: CASSVDGGRGSTEAFF; V gene: TRBV9
CDR3 protein: CASSLSSEKLFF; V gene: TRBV7-2
CDR3 protein: CASSSLTSGRANNEQFF; V gene: TRBV27
CDR3 protein: CASSDIPAGISYNEQFF; V gene: TRBV2
CDR3 protein: CASSFQGKGYNEQFF; V gene: TRBV5-6
CDR3 protein: CASSRPGTGGYEQYF; V gene: TRBV4-1
CDR3 protein: CASSDSLTNEKLFF; V gene: TRBV27
CDR3 protein: CASSFRGENTEAFF; V gene: TRBV6-5
CDR3 protein: CASGDETGGWSYGYTF; V gene: TRBV6-1
CDR3 protein: CASSPKGNRGNTEAFF; V gene: TRBV2
CDR3 protein: CASNLAGDLETQYF; V gene: TRBV2
CDR3 protein: CASTPHSGASGIYEQYF; V gene: TRBV7-2
CDR3 protein: CASSLAGVSGNTIYF; V gene: TRBV5-1
CDR3 protein: CATSRDRGETQYF; V gene: TRBV15
CDR3 protein: CASTPDRGQPQHF; V gene: TRBV19